The 9 T cell receptor beta chains presented below share a single source sample, sequenced in a study of T cells after yellow fever vaccination. TCRdb recomputed calls from the 5' RACE reads with MiXCR, one row per CDR3 protein. The data hold 450,000 to 600,000 distinct CDR3 sequences, with about a sixth observed a single time. The sequences come from PBMCs, collected roughly 5 days after the first yellow fever vaccination. The receptors come from a man between 18 and 35 years old who received the YFV17D yellow fever vaccine.

The rearrangement links TRBV11-2 to TRBJ2-7; 7 bases line up with TRBD1. Trimming took 5 bases from V and 0 from J; bases not matched to a gene: 13. Germline V gives CDR1 SGHAT, CDR2 FQNNGV. The CDR3 is 17 amino acids. Written as DNA, the CDR3 is TGTGCCAGCAGCCATTCTGAAGGGGGCCCGAGCTCCTACGAGCAGTACTTC. Its protein is CASSHSEGGPSSYEQYF.

This chain links TRBV20-1 with TRBJ1-1; no firm D call. There are 12 residues in the CDR3. Trimming removed 5 bases at V and 3 bases at J, with 10 bases between. Germline assignment: CDR1 DFQATT and CDR2 SNEGSKA (reference sequence). The DNA for the CDR3 is TGCAGTGCTCGTACAGCAGACACTGAAGCTTTCTTT. Its protein product is CSARTADTEAFF.

This clonotype was counted only a few times. The chain combines TRBV5-4 with TRBJ2-6; D uncertain. The V gene's germline CDR1 is SGHNT and CDR2 YYREEE (reference sequence). V lost 3 bases and J lost 0, with 7 bases in between. The CDR3 extends over 15 amino acids. The CDR3 reads CASSWKFSGANVLTF. The CDR3, as DNA: TGTGCCAGCAGCTGGAAGTTCTCTGGGGCCAACGTCCTGACTTTC.

This CDR3 reads CASSHRGPGEAFF. CDR3 nucleotide sequence: TGTGCCAGCAGCCACAGGGGGCCGGGTGAAGCTTTCTTT. The chain joins TRBV12-3 or TRBV12-4 to TRBJ1-1; 9 bases match TRBD1. The V gene end was trimmed by 6 bases and the J gene end by 7 bases; junction bases not matched to a gene: 6. The CDR3 has 13 residues.

This clonotype was seen more than once but under ten times. CDR3 protein: CASSLEFNYGYTF. The DNA of the CDR3 is TGTGCCAGCAGCTTGGAGTTCAACTATGGCTACACCTTC. J is TRBJ1-2 and V is TRBV5-6; D unclear. V lost 0 bases, J lost 2 bases, and 5 bases lay in between. Germline V gene data show CDR1 as SGHDT and CDR2 as YYEEEE. This CDR3 comprises 13 residues. Full variable domain (rest looked up from reference TRBV5-6 and TRBJ1-2): DAGVTQSPTHLIKTRGQQVTLRCSPKSGHDTVSWYQQALGQGPQFIFQYYEEEERQRGNFPDRFSGHQFPNYSSELNVNALLLGDSALYLCASSLEFNYGYTFGSGTRLTVV.

The gene calls are TRBV29-1 and TRBJ2-1, with 12 bases that match TRBD2. The V gene end was trimmed by 7 bases and the J gene end by 6 bases; junction bases not matched to a gene: 10. The CDR3 is 15 amino acids. Germline V gene data show CDR1 as SQVTM and CDR2 as ANQGSEA. The CDR3 spells CSALLASGGANEQFF. The CDR3 nucleotides are TGCAGCGCGTTACTCGCTAGCGGGGGGGCCAATGAGCAGTTCTTC.

This clonotype was counted a few times. The CDR3 nucleotides are TGTGCCAGCAGATCCCCGGGGGGGCCCGACGGGGAGCTGTTTTTT. Encoded protein: CASRSPGGPDGELFF. The V call is TRBV7-2, the J call TRBJ2-2; the match to TRBD2 covers 8 bases. Germline lookup yields CDR1 SGHTA and CDR2 FQGNSA. Germline trimming cut 6 bases from V and 7 bases from J; bases unmatched to any gene: 10. This CDR3 spans 15 amino acids.

This clonotype has at least ten counts. The V and J genes are TRBV5-1 and TRBJ2-2; D ambiguous. V gave up 4 bases and J gave up 7 bases, with 14 bases separating them. Per the germline V gene, CDR1 is SGHRS and CDR2 is YFSETQ. The CDR3 is 14 residues long. The CDR3 sequence is CASSTVEGYGELFF. CDR3 nucleotide sequence: TGCGCCAGCAGCACTGTCGAAGGTTACGGGGAGCTGTTTTTT.

This sequence joins TRBV11-2 and TRBJ2-7; D unclear. V was trimmed by 1 base and J by 3 bases, leaving 10 bases between them. The CDR3 has 14 residues. Germline V gives CDR1 SGHAT, CDR2 FQNNGV. The CDR3 loop reads CASSLGLVDYEQYV. CDR3 sequence (DNA): TGTGCCAGCAGCTTAGGTTTAGTAGACTACGAGCAGTACGTC.